Below are 26 T cell receptor beta chains sequenced from a single sample in a study of blood T cells in healthy people across ages (dated by TCRdb to 2014 to 2015). The library relied on 5' RACE. Sequencing used an Illumina HiSeq 2500. A second PCR of about 6 to 12 cycles was run with a J-beta primer mix and a sample-barcoded 5' primer. Starting from the raw public reads, TCRdb applied fastp trimming at Q25, assembled clones with MiXCR and retained in-frame beta chains. CDR3 protein sequences are deduplicated, and each keeps its most common genes and DNA. Within this sample are hundreds of thousands of distinct CDR3 sequences, with about half of them counted one time only. Around 18% of the sample is held by the ten biggest clonotypes. Sequences were obtained from blood. The receptor source for this set is a man at least 80 years old in good health.

The chain recombines TRBV5-1 with TRBJ1-6; unclear D gene. V was clipped by 0 bases and J by 10 bases, with 5 bases between them. This CDR3 region has 12 residues. Per germline, CDR1 SGHRS and CDR2 YFSETQ. The CDR3 loop reads CASSLEESPLHF. As DNA, the CDR3 is TGCGCCAGCAGCTTGGAAGAGTCACCCCTCCACTTT. Looking up the rest from reference TRBV5-1 and TRBJ1-6 gives the full variable domain: KAGVTQTPRYLIKTRGQQVTLSCSPISGHRSVSWYQQTPGQGLQFLFEYFSETQRNKGNFPGRFSGRQFSNSRSEMNVSTLELGDSALYLCASSLEESPLHFGNGTRLTVT.

The genes are TRBV6-1 and TRBJ2-1, with D possibly matching TRBD1 (5 bases). Germline V lookup: CDR1 MNHNS, CDR2 SASEGT. V was trimmed by 6 bases and J by 7 bases, leaving 22 bases between them. This CDR3 has 16 residues. CDR3 loop: CASSLLQESLKNEQFF. CDR3 nucleotide sequence: TGTGCCAGCAGCCTACTACAGGAGAGTCTTAAAAATGAGCAGTTCTTC.

This rearrangement joins TRBV7-2 to TRBJ2-7, with TRBD2 matching 7 bases. V was pared by 4 bases and J by 6 bases, with 6 bases of the junction left unmatched. Looked up from germline, CDR1 is SGHTA and CDR2 is FQGNSA. The CDR3 has 13 amino acids. The CDR3, as DNA: TGTGCCAGCAGCTCACATGGGGAGGGCGAGCAGTACTTC. Encoded protein: CASSSHGEGEQYF.

The chain is built from TRBV11-3 and TRBJ2-4; D not resolved. This CDR3 is built from 16 residues. Looked up from germline, CDR1 is SGHNT and CDR2 is YENEEA. With 1 base removed from V and 2 bases from J, the gap between germline ends came to 12 bases. CDR3 DNA sequence: TGTGCCAGCAGCTTAGGATCTTGGACGACCAAAAACATTCAGTACTTC. It translates to CASSLGSWTTKNIQYF. Variable domain in full (rest from reference TRBV11-3 and TRBJ2-4): EAGVVQSPRYKIIEKKQPVAFWCNPISGHNTLYWYLQNLGQGPELLIRYENEEAVDDSQLPKDRFSAERLKGVDSTLKIQPAELGDSAVYLCASSLGSWTTKNIQYFGAGTRLSVL.

This rearrangement joins TRBV7-2 to TRBJ2-2; 7 bases are a match to TRBD2. J was trimmed by 5 bases and V by 2 bases; bases with no gene match: 11. The CDR3 is 17 amino acids. The V gene's germline CDR1 is SGHTA and CDR2 FQGNSA. The CDR3 DNA is TGTGCCAGCAGCTTATTCGGGGGAGGGCCGGGGACCGGGGAGCTGTTTTTT. It is translated as CASSLFGGGPGTGELFF.

The V gene is TRBV7-2, the J gene TRBJ1-5; 9 nucleotides line up with TRBD1. V trimming: 1 base; J trimming: 3 bases; junction bases outside the gene matches: 4. This CDR3 contains 16 residues. Germline V lookup: CDR1 SGHTA, CDR2 FQGNSA. The CDR3 bases are TGTGCCAGCAGCTTAGAGGGACAGGGTGTCAATCAGCCCCAGCATTTT. Translating it yields CASSLEGQGVNQPQHF.

In its sample, this clonotype was seen once. V is TRBV20-1 and J is TRBJ2-3, with D tentatively TRBD2 (5 bases). Germline V gives CDR1 DFQATT, CDR2 SNEGSKA (reference sequence). This CDR3 contains 14 residues. Trimming shortened V by 0 bases and J by 3 bases, and 10 bases separated the two germline ends. The CDR3 region has the DNA TGCAGTGCTAGAGATCCCATAGCGACAGATACGCAGTATTTT. As protein: CSARDPIATDTQYF.

V gene TRBV7-2 combines with J gene TRBJ2-7; tentatively, D is TRBD2 (5 bases). The germline gives CDR1 SGHTA, CDR2 FQGNSA. Deletions cut 5 bases from V and 1 base from J, with 12 bases between. This CDR3 is built from 14 residues. The chain's CDR3 is CASSPRIASYEQYF. The CDR3 DNA reads TGTGCCAGCAGCCCACGAATAGCGTCCTACGAGCAGTACTTC.

J is TRBJ1-2 and V is TRBV12-3 or TRBV12-4; D is ambiguous. The CDR3 loop spans 14 amino acids. V was shortened by 3 bases and J by 2 bases, with 10 bases between the two germline ends. CDR3 amino acids: CASSFNSQNYGYTF. The CDR3 DNA follows: TGTGCCAGCAGTTTTAACAGCCAGAACTATGGCTACACCTTC.

The chain recombines TRBV20-1 with TRBJ2-6; 9 bases agree with TRBD1. The trim removed 3 bases at V and 2 bases at J, leaving 5 bases unmatched. This CDR3 comprises 16 residues. The germline V gene has CDR1 DFQATT and CDR2 SNEGSKA (reference sequence). Here the CDR3 DNA reads TGCAGTGCTAGGGCGGACAGGGGCCCTGGGGCCAACGTCCTGACTTTC. Residues: CSARADRGPGANVLTF.

This clonotype occurred once. This chain joins TRBV6-1 and TRBJ2-3; D is perhaps TRBD2 (5 bases). There are 17 residues in the CDR3. CDR1 and CDR2 (germline): MNHNS, SASEGT. Trimming stripped 7 bases from V and 4 bases from J, with 24 bases between. CDR3 region: CASTQRRLVQQADTQYF. CDR3 DNA: TGTGCCAGCACCCAAAGGAGGTTAGTCCAGCAGGCAGATACGCAGTATTTT.

The CDR3 sequence is CASSLTGAVEQFF. DNA for the CDR3: TGTGCCAGCAGCCTGACGGGAGCGGTTGAGCAGTTCTTC. V usage is TRBV9 and J usage is TRBJ2-1, with a tentative D call TRBD2 (6 bases). Germline V CDR1 and CDR2: SGDLS, YYNGEE. V lost 4 bases and J 9 bases, leaving 14 bases between the germline ends. This CDR3 contains 13 residues.

This chain uses TRBV25-1 with TRBJ2-5; TRBD1 agrees at 7 bases. The CDR3 has 14 amino acids. V was clipped by 6 bases and J by 13 bases; unmatched bases: 17. CDR1 is MGHDK, CDR2 SYGVNS, per germline. The CDR3 nucleotides read TGTGCCAGCAGGGAGACAGGGCTTAGTTACGAGCCGTACTTC. Translation: CASRETGLSYEPYF.

Here the CDR3 reads CAWSSRANTEAFF. CDR3 DNA sequence: TGTGCCTGGAGCTCCAGGGCAAACACTGAAGCTTTCTTT. This chain connects TRBV30 to TRBJ1-1; the D gene is possibly TRBD1 (5 bases). From germline, CDR1 is GTSNPN and CDR2 SVGIG (reference sequence). V was pared by 3 bases and J by 2 bases, with 10 bases between. This CDR3 has 13 amino acids.

This rearrangement joins TRBV7-9 to TRBJ2-1; 7 bases fit TRBD2. Germline V CDR1 and CDR2: SEHNR, FQNEAQ (reference sequence). This CDR3 is 15 amino acids long. V lost 0 bases to trimming and J lost 5 bases; unmatched junction nucleotides: 4. The CDR3 nucleotides are TGTGCCAGCAGCTTAGCGAGTCGGGAGGACAATGAGCAGTTCTTC. As protein: CASSLASREDNEQFF.

This clonotype has a handful of counts. The V and J genes are TRBV7-2 and TRBJ1-6; 9 nucleotides line up with TRBD1. Trimming removed 4 bases from V and 11 bases from J; junction bases left unmatched: 9. Germline lookup yields CDR1 SGHTA and CDR2 FQGNSA. This CDR3 contains 15 residues. This chain's CDR3 is CASSSLQGAGPPLHF. DNA for the CDR3: TGTGCCAGCAGCTCATTACAGGGGGCAGGGCCACCCCTCCACTTT.

There are many counts of this clonotype. V is TRBV6-5 and J is TRBJ2-3, with D perhaps TRBD1 (5 bases). Germline CDR1 is MNHEY and CDR2 is SVGAGI. This CDR3 comprises 15 residues. V was clipped by 6 bases and J by 6 bases, with 19 bases between them. The CDR3 DNA is TGTGCCAGCAGGCGTGACAGATCACCTACCGATACGCAGTATTTT. This encodes CASRRDRSPTDTQYF.

The table lists this clonotype with a few counts. V usage is TRBV6-6 and J usage is TRBJ2-3; 13 bases map to TRBD2. Germline V CDR1 and CDR2: MNHNY, SVGAGI (reference sequence). With V trimmed by 8 bases and J by 2 bases, 4 bases remained unmatched. The CDR3 runs to 15 residues. The CDR3 sequence: CASSGLAGVTDTQYF. The DNA for the CDR3 is TGTGCCAGCTCCGGACTAGCGGGAGTCACAGATACGCAGTATTTT.

This clonotype appeared a single time. Germline and junction disagree at one end, which may indicate a read error. The rearrangement uses TRBV20-1 and TRBJ1-2; 7 bases are shared with TRBD1. This CDR3 comprises 13 residues. From germline, CDR1 is DFQATT and CDR2 SNEGSKA (reference sequence). CDR3 nucleotide sequence: TGCAGTACTAGATCCGGGACAGACTATGGCTACACCTTC. This gives the protein CSTRSGTDYGYTF.

This clonotype occurred a few times. This sequence joins TRBV27 and TRBJ1-5, with no clear D. This CDR3 comprises 14 residues. V lost 3 bases and J 0 bases, leaving 6 bases between the germline ends. CDR1 and CDR2 from the germline V gene are MNHEY and SMNVEV (reference sequence). The CDR3 loop is CASSFSASNQPQHF. The CDR3 DNA reads as TGTGCCAGCAGTTTTTCAGCTAGCAATCAGCCCCAGCATTTT.

V usage is TRBV10-3 and J usage is TRBJ2-7; D remains unclear. Per the germline V gene, CDR1 is ENHRY and CDR2 is SYGVKD. The length of the CDR3 is 13 residues. V lost 0 bases and J lost 5, with 8 bases in between. CDR3 sequence reads: CAISESTRDEQYF. In DNA form, the CDR3 reads TGTGCCATCAGTGAGTCGACAAGGGACGAGCAGTACTTC.

This clonotype has at least ten counts. The chain employs TRBV5-1 and TRBJ2-7; 12 bases agree with TRBD1. The J segment lost 6 bases and the V segment lost 1 base, leaving 5 bases of the junction unmatched. The CDR3 runs to 15 residues. Germline V CDR1 and CDR2: SGHRS, YFSETQ. CDR3 sequence reads: CASSLNLGQGAEQYF. CDR3 coding DNA: TGCGCCAGCAGCTTGAACCTGGGACAGGGGGCCGAGCAGTACTTC. The whole variable domain, filled in from reference TRBV5-1 and TRBJ2-7, reads KAGVTQTPRYLIKTRGQQVTLSCSPISGHRSVSWYQQTPGQGLQFLFEYFSETQRNKGNFPGRFSGRQFSNSRSEMNVSTLELGDSALYLCASSLNLGQGAEQYFGPGTRLTVT.

The V gene is TRBV5-1, the J gene TRBJ1-1; 7 positions agree with TRBD1. This CDR3 has 15 residues. Germline lookup yields CDR1 SGHRS and CDR2 YFSETQ. V dropped 4 bases and J dropped 4; count of bases not matched to a gene: 10. The CDR3, as DNA: TGCGCCAGCAGCGAACAGACCTCAGGGGGCACTGAAGCTTTCTTT. It is translated as CASSEQTSGGTEAFF.

J is TRBJ2-4 and V is TRBV5-6, with D possibly being TRBD1 or TRBD2 (5 bases each). The CDR3 is 16 residues long. Germline V gene sequence: CDR1 SGHDT, CDR2 YYEEEE. Trimming took 1 base from V and 0 from J, leaving 11 bases between them. CDR3 region: CASSLLGEPAKNIQYF. CDR3 DNA: TGTGCCAGCAGCTTGCTGGGGGAGCCAGCCAAAAACATTCAGTACTTC.

A remark on this clonotype: A read error may explain this, as a much larger clone is one base away. The V call is TRBV7-2, the J call TRBJ2-1, with D perhaps assigned TRBD1 or TRBD2 (5 bases each). The ends were cut back, 3 bases at V and 13 bases at J, with 22 bases in the middle. CDR3 length: 15 residues. CDR1 and CDR2 (germline): SGHTA, FQGNSA. CDR3 protein: CASSFSGYRGETQFF. CDR3 nucleotide sequence: TGTGCCAGCAGCTTTTCCGGGTATAGAGGGGAGACCCAGTTCTTC.

The chain couples TRBV5-6 to TRBJ2-1; 10 bases line up with TRBD2. J lost 2 bases, V lost 1 base, and 3 bases had no gene match. The CDR3 is 16 residues long. CDR1 is SGHDT and CDR2 is YYEEEE in the germline V gene. The CDR3 here is CASSLSTSGTYNEQFF. The CDR3 nucleotides are TGTGCCAGCAGCTTGAGTACTAGCGGGACCTACAATGAGCAGTTCTTC.